This T cell receptor beta chain was sequenced for a study of somatic mutations in cytotoxic T cells in rheumatoid arthritis. Study findings and constraints: With advancing age, CD8+ clonality climbed in rheumatoid arthritis patients but did not rise in healthy controls.

The CDR3 contains 15 residues. Germline-derived CDR1 and CDR2 are LNHDA and SQIVND (reference sequence). V trimming: 5 bases; J trimming: 0 bases; junction bases outside the gene matches: 3. Clones were sequenced by immunoSEQ multiplex PCR, and TCRdb holds only the in-frame ones, with some missing. The sample contains tens of thousands of clones, about 87% of which appear only once. This clone was seen only a few times. Its antigen is currently unknown. V is TRBV19 and J is TRBJ1-4; TRBD1 matches at 7 bases. This sequence originates from an adult with rheumatoid arthritis. Source material: CD8+ T cells sorted from blood. In nucleotides, the CDR3 is TGTGCCAGTAGTCTTGGGACAGCAACTAATGAAAAACTGTTTTTT. Translation: CASSLGTATNEKLFF.